This TCR beta chain was identified in a study of control samples from healthy donors and cancer patients. Sequencing was performed with immunoSEQ multiplex PCR; in TCRdb, only in-frame clones are kept and a portion is missing. Found here are about 94,000 clones, approximately 90% of them singletons; the top ten hold around 3.8%. The CDR3 loop spans 14 amino acids. The V and J ends lost 2 bases and 0 bases respectively, with 6 bases between them. The germline CDR1 and CDR2 sequences are MNHEY and SMNVEV (reference sequence). This chain links TRBV27 with TRBJ2-3, with no clear D. Input material: blood. The receptor comes from a young woman in good health. CDR3 nucleotide sequence: TGTGCCAGCAGTTTAGGTGAGAGCACAGATACGCAGTATTTT. Protein sequence: CASSLGESTDTQYF.